Following are 10 T cell receptor beta chains from one sample sequenced in a study of CD8+ T cells in alopecia areata (dated by TCRdb to the late 2010s). Receptors were amplified or captured by the immunoSEQ multiplex PCR assay. RNA was extracted from all samples and reverse transcribed into cDNA as template for TCR sequencing. The table was pulled from immuneACCESS by TCRdb, which kept in-frame rearrangements only. Such tables lose some clones; where checked, under half of the loss comes from unresolved V genes, and the rest has no known cause. Across this sample, approximately 5,600 clones were tabulated and none appeared just once. The ten largest account for about 30% of the sample. In the paper's terms, the time point label means: mouse skin 6 weeks after grafting, around onset of hair loss. This specimen consisted of skin, obtained at week 6. These receptors all come from a C3H/HeJ mouse with alopecia areata. With respect to MHC, this strain carries the haplotype H2-k.

This clone is hyperexpanded within its sample. The germline and genes are mouse ones. The read comes to an end 4 residues before the CDR3 does, leaving the germline J gene to fill in the end. This chain joins TRBV12-1 and TRBJ1-2, with TRBD1 matching over 7 bases. This CDR3 is built from 15 residues. Germline V CDR1 and CDR2: SGHSN, HYEKVE. V dropped 4 bases and J dropped 0; count of bases not matched to a gene: 7. The CDR3 loop reads CASSRPRGANSDYTF. Incomplete CDR3 DNA: TGTGCCAGCTCCCGTCCCAGGGGGGCAAACTCC.

Regarding this clone: Gene names follow the mouse nomenclature. CDR3 in amino acids: CASSSGAGTEVFF. The covered CDR3 bases are TGTGCCAGCAGTTCAGGGGCGGGCACA. The chain combines TRBV14 with TRBJ1-1; the D gene is possibly TRBD1 (6 bases). The sequenced fragment ends 4 residues before the CDR3 boundary, so the rest is inferred from the germline J gene. The CDR3 runs 13 residues. The V end was cut by 3 bases, the J end by 4 bases, with 10 bases between. The germline V gene encodes CDR1 SGHDT and CDR2 FRDEAV. The full variable domain, its missing parts supplied by reference TRBV14 and TRBJ1-1, is EAGVTQSPRYAVLQEGQAVSFWCDPISGHDTLYWYQQPRDQGPQLLVYFRDEAVIDNSQLPSDRFSAVRPKGTNSTLKIQSAKQGDTATYLCASSSGAGTEVFFGKGTRLTVV.

Note on this clone: The germline and genes are mouse ones. Coverage ceases 4 residues before the CDR3 finishes, and the germline J gene fills in the end. The chain employs TRBV5 and TRBJ2-7; TRBD2 agrees at 11 bases. The CDR3 extends over 15 amino acids. V was pared by 2 bases and J by 1 base, with 1 base of the junction left unmatched. The V gene's germline CDR1 is LGHNA and CDR2 YNLKQL (reference sequence). Partial CDR3 DNA: TGTGCCAGCAGCCAAACTGGGGGGGCATCCTAT. Translating it yields CASSQTGGASY. The CDR3, in full, reads CASSQTGGASYEQYF.

This clone was observed many times. The gene names here belong to mouse. From the germline J gene comes the end of the CDR3, since the read stops 4 residues before it. This chain links TRBV13-1 with TRBJ2-1; TRBD2 agrees at 8 bases. J lost 5 bases, V lost 6 bases, and 10 bases had no gene match. CDR1 is NSHNY, CDR2 SYGAGN, per germline. This CDR3 is 15 amino acids long. The covered CDR3 bases are TGTGCCAGCATACTAAGACTGGGGAAGGATGCT. This sequence encodes CASILRLGKDA. The CDR3, in full, reads CASILRLGKDAEQFF.

This clone was recorded a few times. Gene labels here are mouse ones. The CDR3 end falls 4 residues outside the read, so it is completed with the germline J gene. The chain recombines TRBV29 with TRBJ2-7; the match to TRBD1 covers 9 bases. V gave up 4 bases and J gave up 3 bases; unmatched junction bases: 4. The CDR3 consists of 14 residues. Germline CDR1 reads MSHET; CDR2 reads SYDVDS. The CDR3 DNA, read in part, is TGTGCTAGCAGTTCGTACAGGGGGCTCTAT. Translating gives CASSSYRGLY. The complete CDR3 reads CASSSYRGLYEQYF.

This clone has ten or more counts. Germline and genes here are mouse. The read ends 3 residues shy of where the CDR3 ends; the end is completed using the germline J gene. The chain carries TRBV14 and TRBJ1-6; 10 nucleotides match TRBD1. TRBJ1-6 is known as an ORF, though its function is uncertain. Germline V gives CDR1 SGHDT, CDR2 FRDEAV. The CDR3 is made up of 16 amino acids. The J segment lost 1 base and the V segment lost 2 bases, leaving 0 bases of the junction unmatched. The CDR3 here is CASSLDRGSYNSPLYF. The covered CDR3 bases are TGTGCCAGCAGTTTGGACAGGGGGTCCTATAATTCGCCC.

This clone has more than one count but fewer than ten. Genes here carry mouse names. The read falls 4 residues short of the CDR3 end, and the missing part is taken from the germline J gene. Other DNA sequences in the same sample also yield this CDR3. V usage is TRBV1 and J usage is TRBJ1-2; TRBD1 might be the D (6 bases). CDR3 length equals 17 residues. CDR1 is NSQYPW, CDR2 LRSPGD, per germline (reference sequence). The CDR3 region is CTCSADLRGGAKSDYTF. CDR3 bases read: TGCACCTGCAGTGCAGACCTGCGGGGGGGCGCGAAGTCC. Complete variable domain (other parts from reference TRBV1 and TRBJ1-2): VTLLEQNPRWRLVPRGQAVNLRCILKNSQYPWMSWYQQDLQKQLQWLFTLRSPGDKEVKSLPGADYLATRVTDTELRLQVANMSQGRTLYCTCSADLRGGAKSDYTFGSGTRLLVI.

This clone appeared many times. Genes and germline come from the mouse. Read sequence stops 4 residues before the CDR3 end, and the germline J gene provides the missing end. This sequence joins TRBV13-1 and TRBJ2-1; D is perhaps TRBD1 (6 bases). The CDR3 is 13 amino acids. Germline lookup yields CDR1 NSHNY and CDR2 SYGAGN. Deletions cut 7 bases from V and 4 bases from J, with 12 bases between. The part of the CDR3 DNA that was read is TGTGCCAGCTCTCCGGGACAATATGCT. Translated: CASSPGQYA. In full, the CDR3 reads CASSPGQYAEQFF.

Concerning this clone: Gene names follow the mouse nomenclature. The read ends 4 residues before the CDR3 terminus; that terminus is restored from the germline J gene. The chain recombines TRBV13-2 with TRBJ2-3; D is ambiguous. From germline, CDR1 is NNHNN and CDR2 SYGAGS (reference sequence). Deletions cut 1 base from V and 0 bases from J, with 6 bases between. The CDR3 consists of 14 residues. CDR3 DNA (partial): TGTGCCAGCGGTGATTATACTAGTGCAGAA. Its protein product is CASGDYTSAE. The whole CDR3 is CASGDYTSAETLYF.

A word on this clone: Mouse gene names and germline throughout. The observed sequence ends 3 residues before the CDR3 terminus, with the missing tail filled in from the germline J gene. This chain joins TRBV19 and TRBJ1-6, with 8 bases identical to TRBD1. TRBJ1-6 is an open reading frame whose function is uncertain. Trimming took 4 bases from V and 5 from J; bases not matched to a gene: 2. The V gene's germline CDR1 is FNHDT and CDR2 SITEND (reference sequence). CDR3 length equals 14 residues. CDR3 sequence reads: CASSLDRDNSPLYF. The DNA read from the CDR3 is TGTGCCAGCAGTTTGGACAGGGATAATTCGCCC.